This T cell receptor (beta chain) was identified in a study of OX40 agonist ivuxolimab in advanced cancers. Produced via immunoSEQ multiplex PCR; TCRdb's table is partial and in-frame only. This sample carries around 85,000 clones, around 90% of them seen once, and the ten largest clones take roughly 1.6%. Germline V CDR1 and CDR2: SGHTA, FQGNSA. The V segment lost 0 bases and the J segment 7 bases; nucleotides outside the gene matches: 5. CDR3 size: 16 residues. The chain employs TRBV7-2 and TRBJ2-3; 12 positions agree with TRBD2. The material sequenced was CD4+ or CD8+ T cells sorted from blood, taken in a trial of the OX40 agonist ivuxolimab. The source is an adult with an advanced solid tumor such as melanoma, head and neck, liver or kidney cancer. Here the CDR3 DNA reads TGTGCCAGCAGCTTAGCGGGGCTAGCGGGAGGGAATACGCAGTATTTT. Protein: CASSLAGLAGGNTQYF.